The rows below give T cell receptor beta chains drawn from one sample of a study of T cells in Graves' hyperthyroidism and ophthalmopathy. TCRdb re-called the multiplex PCR reads through MiXCR, storing one row per CDR3 protein. The data hold about 660,000 distinct CDR3 sequences, with 45% observed a single time. The sequencing input was peripheral blood or thyroid tissue (not recorded which). The receptor source for this set is an adult man with Graves' disease, either hyperthyroidism or ophthalmopathy (not recorded which). CDR3s include the opening cysteine and the closing phenylalanine or tryptophan.

j_call,v_call,cdr3_aa
TRBJ2-5,TRBV7-8,CASSLTSAGRETQYF
TRBJ1-5,TRBV19,CASSIRASNQPQHF
TRBJ1-2,TRBV7-9,CASSFRDRGRGYTF
TRBJ2-2,TRBV15,CATSTVTNTGELFF
TRBJ2-5,TRBV4-2,CASSQDGRGGGSQETQYF
TRBJ2-7,TRBV7-8,CASSLPGLTYEQYF
TRBJ1-5,TRBV6-6,CASSLGTAKPQHF
TRBJ2-7,TRBV20-1,CSALGRSSYEQYF
TRBJ1-6,TRBV5-1,CASSLRAGVGNSPLHF
TRBJ2-7,TRBV7-8,CASSLGIAGTYEQYF
TRBJ2-7,TRBV7-3,CASSVAAGTGVEQYF
TRBJ1-4,TRBV14,CASSLRTGIPANEKLFF
TRBJ2-7,TRBV15,CATSRDEGFEQYF
TRBJ2-5,TRBV24-1,CATSDLELGLWTQYF